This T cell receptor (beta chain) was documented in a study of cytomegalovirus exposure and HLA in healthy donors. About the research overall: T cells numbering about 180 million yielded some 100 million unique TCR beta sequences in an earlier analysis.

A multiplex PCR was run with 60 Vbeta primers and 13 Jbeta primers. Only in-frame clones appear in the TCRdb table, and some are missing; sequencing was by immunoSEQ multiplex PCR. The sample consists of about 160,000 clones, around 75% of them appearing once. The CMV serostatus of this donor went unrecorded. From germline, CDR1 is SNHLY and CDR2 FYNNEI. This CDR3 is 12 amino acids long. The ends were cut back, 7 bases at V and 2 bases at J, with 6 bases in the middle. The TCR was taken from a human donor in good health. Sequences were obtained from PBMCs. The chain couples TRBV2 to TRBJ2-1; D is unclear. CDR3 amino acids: CASTTAYNEQFF. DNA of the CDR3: TGTGCCAGCACAACGGCCTACAATGAGCAGTTCTTC.